This T cell receptor (beta chain) was found in a study of OX40 agonist ivuxolimab in advanced cancers. At the level of the study: A mean age of approximately 60 years, range about 20 to 90, was recorded, and around 85% were male. A partial response was reached by three patients: one with hepatocellular carcinoma and two with cutaneous melanoma. Findings and limits, study-wide: At 0.1 to 3.0 mg/kg and by week 6, CD4+ and CD8+ T cells in the blood had expanded clonally. Also showing low normalized T-cell clonal expansion were some of the nonresponders.

Turning to this clone: Its antigen is still unknown.

Repertoires were generated with immunoSEQ multiplex PCR, while TCRdb's copy carries only in-frame clones and drops some. There are about 81,000 clones in the sample; roughly 85% occur only once, and 0.2% to 0.25% lies in the top ten. This TCR came from an adult with an advanced solid tumor such as melanoma, head and neck, liver or kidney cancer. The sequencing here drew on CD4+ or CD8+ T cells sorted from blood, taken in a trial of the OX40 agonist ivuxolimab.

CDR3 amino acids: CASSEVGNPLAFF. CDR3 bases: TGTGCCAGCAGTGAAGTAGGTAACCCCCTGGCTTTCTTT. This sequence joins TRBV2 and TRBJ1-1; the D is unclear. Trimming stripped 1 base from V and 11 bases from J, with 14 bases between. CDR1 SNHLY and CDR2 FYNNEI come from the germline V gene. This CDR3 is built from 13 residues.